Each of the 12 T cell receptor beta chains below was sequenced from the same sample in a study of T cells in Graves' hyperthyroidism and ophthalmopathy. What was amplified from RNA transcripts were TCR beta CDR3 regions. The HTBI set primed first-round TCR CDR3 RT-PCR. From the multiplex PCR reads, TCRdb called clonotypes with MiXCR, one entry per CDR3 protein. The sample shows around 700,000 distinct CDR3 sequences, approximately 18% of them seen only once. The sequencing sample was made of blood. The receptors were gathered from a woman between 50 and 59 years old with Graves' hyperthyroidism that later progressed to Graves' ophthalmopathy.

On this clonotype: Germline is not matched at one junction end, which may reflect a read error. The CDR3 protein is CAWTRGTSGDSYERYF. Written as DNA, the CDR3 is TGTGCCTGGACCCGGGGGACTAGCGGGGACTCCTACGAGCGGTACTTC. The rearrangement links TRBV30 to TRBJ2-7; 13 positions agree with TRBD2. The CDR3 contains 16 residues. CDR1 and CDR2 from the germline V gene are GTSNPN and SVGIG (reference sequence).

This clonotype occurred once. The genes are TRBV29-1 and TRBJ2-3, with D tentatively TRBD1 (6 bases). Trimming took 6 bases from V and 4 from J, leaving 20 bases between them. Germline loops: CDR1 SQVTM, CDR2 ANQGSEA. The CDR3 is made up of 15 amino acids. The CDR3 DNA sequence: TGCAGCGTGACCGAAGAAAACAGGGATCCAGATACGCAGTATTTT. It encodes CSVTEENRDPDTQYF.

This clonotype was seen at least ten times. The chain joins TRBV27 to TRBJ2-6, with D uncertain. This CDR3 comprises 16 residues. Trimming pared 6 bases from V and 0 bases from J, leaving 12 bases between. Germline CDR1 reads MNHEY; CDR2 reads SMNVEV (reference sequence). The CDR3 DNA reads TGTGCCAGCAGCAAATACAGCCACTCTGGGGCCAACGTCCTGACTTTC. This translates into CASSKYSHSGANVLTF.

This sequence joins TRBV13 and TRBJ2-3; 10 bases match TRBD2. Germline V gene sequence: CDR1 PRHDT, CDR2 FYEKMQ (reference sequence). The J segment lost 0 bases and the V segment lost 1 base, leaving 7 bases of the junction unmatched. The CDR3 has 18 amino acids. Here the CDR3 reads CASSLEAGGIISTDTQYF. CDR3 coding DNA: TGTGCCAGCAGCTTAGAAGCGGGGGGGATCATTAGCACAGATACGCAGTATTTT.

This clonotype has more than one count but fewer than ten. The rearrangement joins TRBV5-1 to TRBJ1-3, with TRBD1 matching over 10 bases. The germline gives CDR1 SGHRS, CDR2 YFSETQ. This CDR3 contains 18 residues. V shed 3 bases, J shed 4 bases, and the junction held 13 bases outside the gene matches. This CDR3 reads CASSSNVPGQGSGNTIYF. CDR3 nucleotide sequence: TGCGCCAGCAGCTCAAACGTCCCGGGACAGGGGTCAGGAAACACCATATATTTT.

V is TRBV4-1 and J is TRBJ1-2; TRBD1 is a possible D gene (6 bases). The CDR3 runs 15 residues. CDR1 and CDR2 (germline): MGHRA, YSYEKL. V lost 0 bases and J 2 bases, leaving 10 bases between the germline ends. CDR3: CASSQEPGANYGYTF. CDR3 in DNA: TGCGCCAGCAGCCAAGAACCAGGGGCGAACTATGGCTACACCTTC.

CDR3 in amino acids: CASSQEQGVSPLHF. The CDR3 DNA is TGCGCCAGCAGCCAAGAACAGGGGGTTTCACCCCTCCACTTT. The chain joins TRBV4-1 to TRBJ1-6; 8 positions agree with TRBD1. The CDR3 is 14 amino acids. With V trimmed by 0 bases and J by 9 bases, 1 base remained unmatched. CDR1 and CDR2 from the germline V gene are MGHRA and YSYEKL.

In this sample, this clonotype turned up many times. The rearrangement uses TRBV12-3 or TRBV12-4 and TRBJ2-5, with TRBD2 matching 7 bases. Trimming removed 1 base from V and 5 bases from J; junction bases left unmatched: 7. The CDR3 contains 15 residues. The CDR3 loop reads CASSLGGGGGETQYF. The CDR3 DNA is TGTGCCAGCAGTTTAGGAGGCGGGGGAGGGGAGACCCAGTACTTC.

The genes are TRBV12-5 and TRBJ2-1, with unresolved D. This CDR3 region has 12 residues. Trimming took off 5 bases at V and 10 bases at J, with 12 bases between the two ends. Germline loops: CDR1 LGHNT, CDR2 FRNRAP. This CDR3 is CASGLPSPEQFF. The CDR3 bases are TGTGCTAGTGGTCTTCCTTCCCCCGAGCAGTTCTTC.

This clonotype was detected only a few times. The rearrangement uses TRBV9 and TRBJ1-2; 7 positions match TRBD1. CDR1 and CDR2 (germline): SGDLS, YYNGEE. The CDR3 spans 13 residues. V dropped 3 bases and J dropped 7; count of bases not matched to a gene: 6. In DNA, the CDR3 is TGTGCCAGCAGCGATACAGGGGTGATTGGCTACACCTTC. As protein: CASSDTGVIGYTF.

This clonotype was observed at least ten times. The chain links TRBV11-2 to TRBJ1-2; D may be TRBD1 (5 bases). Trimming took off 5 bases at V and 4 bases at J, with 20 bases between the two ends. CDR3 length: 16 amino acids. Looked up from germline, CDR1 is SGHAT and CDR2 is FQNNGV. As DNA, the CDR3 is TGTGCCAGCAGCCCTAGTCAGAGGGGTCGGCTCTATGGCTACACCTTC. Translating it yields CASSPSQRGRLYGYTF.

This clonotype was seen ten or more times. This sequence joins TRBV2 and TRBJ1-1; D is uncertain. Germline V gene data show CDR1 as SNHLY and CDR2 as FYNNEI. The CDR3 extends over 12 amino acids. Trimming cost V 7 bases and J 6 bases, with 12 bases left between them. In nucleotides, the CDR3 is TGTGCCAGCACGGAAAGGCGAGCTGAAGCTTTCTTT. Protein sequence: CASTERRAEAFF.